Below, one T cell receptor beta chain is given with its context. What this receptor recognizes is not known. Nothing much larger sits one base from this clone, and base qualities are not available. Including the terminal cysteine and phenylalanine, the CDR3 comprises 16 residues. Only CDR3 DNA remains: 48 bases, in frame from the first base. CDR1 is given as SEHNR and CDR2 as FQNEAQ, both from the germline V gene (reference sequence). V sheds 5 bases and J sheds 2 bases, leaving 16 bases between their ends. The data are from a study of blood T cell repertoires in COVID-19 (TCRdb year 2020). About the investigation overall: Samples from collaborators originated in the United States, Italy and Spain and spanned both the acute and convalescent phases of COVID-19. The material from the prospective study consisted of cDNA or gDNA derived from T cells, B-cell-depleted T cells, or PBMCs. Deeply sampled blood TCRbeta repertoires from subjects exposed to, actively infected with, or recovered from COVID-19 were included in the dataset. The repertoires were released in a freely available public database meant as a resource for research on the immune response to SARS-CoV-2. Samples were obtained from the ongoing ImmuneRACE study (first 160 participants) and from 1,254 subjects provided by 6 global collaborators. Nearly every sample came with metadata listing a de-identified subject ID, COVID-19 status, age in years and sex. Where HLA class I and class II types were available, the types were taken from metadata supplied by the sample provider, not from assay-based typing.

Each collaborating institution followed its own protocols to collect whole blood in K2EDTA tubes. Collaborator samples were shipped for TCRbeta analysis as frozen whole blood, isolated PBMCs, or DNA extracted from either sample type. Paper-wide results and their limitations: The amount of clinical and demographic metadata varied by source and participant and was provided uncurated.

TCRbeta CDR3 regions were amplified from genomic DNA by means of the immunoSEQ Assay, a bias-controlled multiplex PCR. The paper's processing steps were these. Within the assay, amplification of reference gene primers was used to estimate how many nucleated cells each sample contained. To quantify the absolute abundance of each unique TCRbeta CDR3 rearrangement, sequence reads were collapsed and filtered. For each sample, productive Simpson clonality was calculated as the square root of Simpson's diversity index across productive rearrangements. TCRdb took this table from immuneACCESS and kept in-frame rearrangements with V and J called. Such tables lack part of the clones; where checked against another copy, unresolved V genes explain under half of the gap, and the rest is unexplained. V, J and clone size derive from that table, while D and trimming were established from the DNA sequence. The sample records about 180,000 clones, roughly 86% of which are singletons. 2.5% to 3.5% of the sample is in the top ten clones.

The receptor was isolated from a young woman with active or convalescent COVID-19. Recombination linked TRBV7-9 to TRBJ1-5; D gene: possibly TRBD1, on 5 matching bases. The sample comprised peripheral blood. The DNA sequence is TGTGCCAGCAGCCCCGGAGGGGAGAAGGGCAATCAGCCCCAGCATTTT. The translation is CASSPGGEKGNQPQHF.